This T cell receptor beta chain was captured by sequencing in a study of CD8 T cells in ankylosing spondylitis. The junction had 13 bases not matched to a gene; V was cut back by 6 bases and J by 3 bases. The length of the CDR3 is 16 residues. Germline V CDR1 and CDR2: MDHEN, SYDVKM. The study's findings and limits: What seemed typical of ankylosing spondylitis blood was a TCR beta motif built from several highly homologous variants. Reportedly, disease-linked clones are significantly enriched in ankylosing spondylitis patients' matched synovial fluid. Earlier literature documents some of the motif variants in reactive arthritis synovial fluid and blood.

A few counts support this clonotype. The antigen is unknown. Making use of molecular barcodes, quantitative 5'-RACE generated TCR beta libraries. A single record per CDR3 protein comes from TCRdb applying MiXCR to the 5' RACE reads. The data contain 50,000 to 70,000 distinct CDR3 sequences, 6.2% of them seen just once; the ten biggest clones take up about 4.6%. The origin of this receptor is a male donor with ankylosing spondylitis. The specimen was synovial fluid, either unsorted or a sorted T cell fraction (not recorded which). The V gene is TRBV28, the J gene TRBJ2-7; TRBD2 matches 8 bases. CDR3 bases: TGTGCCAGCAGCCCCCGTATGGGGAGCGGGGGCTACGAGCAGTACTTC. This codes for CASSPRMGSGGYEQYF.